These 17 T cell receptor beta chains were all obtained from the same sample, sequenced in a study of shared clonotypes between healthy human individuals (dated by TCRdb to about 2020). Libraries were prepared through the immunoSEQ multiplex PCR assay. TCRdb re-hosts the immuneACCESS table, in-frame sequences only. Its copies lack some clones; in the studies checked, an unresolved V gene accounts for under half of them, and the cause for the rest is not known. The sample records 450,000 to 600,000 clones, around 74% of which are singletons. Of the sample, over 10% is held by the ten largest clones. Source material: PBMCs. The receptors stem from a woman aged 40 to 50 in good health. Some clones in this sample may be carry-over from other donors' samples.

This clone was seen a few times. J is TRBJ1-2 and V is TRBV29-1; D gene unclear. CDR1 is SQVTM and CDR2 is ANQGSEA in the germline V gene. CDR3 length equals 14 residues. V lost 3 bases, J lost 0 bases, and 11 bases lay in between. The CDR3 sequence: CSVELARSNYGYTF. The DNA for the CDR3 is TGCAGCGTTGAGTTGGCGAGGTCTAACTATGGCTACACCTTC.

V usage is TRBV9 and J usage is TRBJ2-7; D is perhaps TRBD2 (7 bases). The CDR3 totals 16 residues. V lost 0 bases and J lost 2, with 15 bases in between. The germline V gene has CDR1 SGDLS and CDR2 YYNGEE. The DNA for the CDR3 is TGTGCCAGCAGCGTAGGGGGGGGCCCTGGGACCTACGAGCAGTACTTC. Its protein is CASSVGGGPGTYEQYF.

The rearrangement links TRBV28 to TRBJ1-5; D remains unclear. The V end lost 4 bases, the J end lost 5 bases, and 24 bases lay between the germline ends. CDR3 length equals 18 residues. The germline CDR1 and CDR2 sequences are MDHEN and SYDVKM. CDR3 residues: CASSSPSERRQSYQPQHF. CDR3 nucleotides: TGTGCCAGCAGTTCACCCTCGGAGAGGCGGCAGTCGTATCAGCCCCAGCATTTT.

The chain has TRBV5-1 and TRBJ2-1; 9 bases are shared with TRBD2. Germline V lookup: CDR1 SGHRS, CDR2 YFSETQ. With 4 bases clipped from V and 2 bases from J, the junction kept 4 bases outside the gene matches. CDR3 length: 15 residues. Here the CDR3 reads CASSRSGGTYNEQFF. In DNA, the CDR3 is TGCGCCAGCAGCCGGAGCGGGGGGACCTACAATGAGCAGTTCTTC.

The gene calls are TRBV11-2 and TRBJ2-1; D is unresolved. From germline, CDR1 is SGHAT and CDR2 FQNNGV. V shed 3 bases and J shed 5 bases, with 11 bases lying between them. There are 14 residues in the CDR3. The CDR3 sequence is CASSLSPQHNEQFF. CDR3 in DNA: TGTGCCAGCAGCTTGAGTCCACAACACAATGAGCAGTTCTTC.

This clone was recorded only once. The gene calls are TRBV11-2 and TRBJ2-7, with 12 bases matching TRBD2. The CDR3 extends over 16 amino acids. Trimming removed 5 bases from V and 2 bases from J; junction bases left unmatched: 7. The V gene's germline CDR1 is SGHAT and CDR2 FQNNGV. The CDR3 spells CASSGAGTSGPYEQYF. CDR3 in DNA: TGTGCCAGCAGCGGCGCTGGGACTAGCGGGCCCTACGAGCAGTACTTC. Full variable domain (remainder filled in from reference TRBV11-2 and TRBJ2-7): EAGVAQSPRYKIIEKRQSVAFWCNPISGHATLYWYQQILGQGPKLLIQFQNNGVVDDSQLPKDRFSAERLKGVDSTLKIQPAKLEDSAVYLCASSGAGTSGPYEQYFGPGTRLTVT.

The chain employs TRBV6-6 and TRBJ1-2; D is possibly TRBD1 (5 bases). With 4 bases removed from V and 8 bases from J, the gap between germline ends came to 14 bases. The CDR3 loop spans 13 amino acids. Germline V gives CDR1 MNHNY, CDR2 SVGAGI (reference sequence). CDR3 sequence reads: CASSWDGGLGYTF. DNA for the CDR3: TGTGCCAGCAGTTGGGACGGTGGCTTGGGCTACACCTTC.

CDR3 amino acids: CASSTQGVQQPQHF. CDR3 DNA sequence: TGTGCCAGCAGTACTCAGGGGGTACAGCAGCCCCAGCATTTT. V gene TRBV2 combines with J gene TRBJ1-5, with 7 bases that match TRBD1. The J segment lost 7 bases and the V segment lost 5 bases, leaving 8 bases of the junction unmatched. This CDR3 region has 14 residues. Germline CDR1 reads SNHLY; CDR2 reads FYNNEI.

This clone occurred once. The chain links TRBV6-1 to TRBJ2-7; D not resolved. CDR3 length: 13 amino acids. V lost 1 base, J lost 6 bases, and 10 bases lay in between. CDR1 is MNHNS, CDR2 SASEGT, per germline. CDR3 loop: CASSEGTVGEQYF. The CDR3 DNA reads TGTGCCAGCAGTGAAGGGACGGTCGGCGAGCAGTACTTC.

This chain links TRBV7-2 with TRBJ2-3; no reliable D call. This CDR3 has 15 residues. Trimming removed 3 bases at V and 5 bases at J, with 15 bases between. Germline values: CDR1 SGHTA, CDR2 FQGNSA. CDR3 DNA: TGTGCCAGCAGCTTGGGTCTGGCACACGGAGATACGCAGTATTTT. This sequence encodes CASSLGLAHGDTQYF.

The CDR3 DNA sequence: TGCGCCAGCAGTAGCGGGAGAATAGAAGAGCAGTACTTC. Amino acid sequence: CASSSGRIEEQYF. The chain couples TRBV5-1 to TRBJ2-7, with TRBD2 identical over 9 bases. J was trimmed by 7 bases and V by 5 bases; bases with no gene match: 7. CDR3 size: 13 residues. Per germline, CDR1 SGHRS and CDR2 YFSETQ. The whole variable domain, remainder taken from reference TRBV5-1 and TRBJ2-7, is KAGVTQTPRYLIKTRGQQVTLSCSPISGHRSVSWYQQTPGQGLQFLFEYFSETQRNKGNFPGRFSGRQFSNSRSEMNVSTLELGDSALYLCASSSGRIEEQYFGPGTRLTVT.

In this sample, this clone turned up once. This chain connects TRBV11-3 to TRBJ2-1; 10 bases agree with TRBD1. The CDR3 totals 14 residues. The trim removed 5 bases at V and 9 bases at J, leaving 7 bases unmatched. From germline, CDR1 is SGHNT and CDR2 YENEEA. CDR3 coding DNA: TGTGCCAGCAGCCCCCCGGGGACAGGGGCTGAGCAGTTCTTC. Translated, it gives CASSPPGTGAEQFF.

The chain combines TRBV6-7 with TRBJ2-3; the match to TRBD2 covers 8 bases. TRBV6-7 is given ORF status, its function remaining uncertain. There are 16 residues in the CDR3. Trimming took 2 bases from V and 4 from J; bases not matched to a gene: 8. The CDR3 spells CASSYLRTSKADTQYF. The CDR3 DNA sequence: TGTGCCAGCAGTTACCTAAGGACTAGCAAGGCAGATACGCAGTATTTT.

V is TRBV6-5 and J is TRBJ2-5; possible D gene TRBD2, 5 bases. This CDR3 has 13 residues. Germline lookup yields CDR1 MNHEY and CDR2 SVGAGI. The V gene lost 2 bases and the J gene lost 3 bases, with 7 bases spanning the gap. The CDR3 region is CASSYRREETQYF. The CDR3 DNA is TGTGCCAGCAGTTACCGGCGGGAAGAGACCCAGTACTTC.

This sequence joins TRBV11-2 and TRBJ2-1; 12 nucleotides agree with TRBD2. Per the germline V gene, CDR1 is SGHAT and CDR2 is FQNNGV. This CDR3 has 16 residues. The trim removed 4 bases at V and 3 bases at J, leaving 4 bases unmatched. CDR3 amino acids: CASSSSTSGSYNEQFF. Written as DNA, the CDR3 is TGTGCCAGCAGCTCCTCGACTAGCGGGAGCTACAATGAGCAGTTCTTC.

In DNA form, the CDR3 reads TGCGCCAGCAGCGTCCCCACGACTGCCTACGAGCAGTACTTC. Its protein is CASSVPTTAYEQYF. The rearrangement uses TRBV5-1 and TRBJ2-7; D not resolved. Trimming took 4 bases from V and 2 from J, leaving 13 bases between them. The CDR3 is 14 residues long. Germline CDR1 SGHRS, CDR2 YFSETQ.

Only one count was recorded for this clone. The chain joins TRBV6-1 to TRBJ2-3; D is ambiguous. The CDR3 runs to 11 residues. V shed 2 bases and J shed 5 bases, with 2 bases lying between them. The V gene's germline CDR1 is MNHNS and CDR2 SASEGT. The CDR3 is CASSEQDTQYF. The CDR3 nucleotides read TGTGCCAGCAGTGAACAAGATACGCAGTATTTT.